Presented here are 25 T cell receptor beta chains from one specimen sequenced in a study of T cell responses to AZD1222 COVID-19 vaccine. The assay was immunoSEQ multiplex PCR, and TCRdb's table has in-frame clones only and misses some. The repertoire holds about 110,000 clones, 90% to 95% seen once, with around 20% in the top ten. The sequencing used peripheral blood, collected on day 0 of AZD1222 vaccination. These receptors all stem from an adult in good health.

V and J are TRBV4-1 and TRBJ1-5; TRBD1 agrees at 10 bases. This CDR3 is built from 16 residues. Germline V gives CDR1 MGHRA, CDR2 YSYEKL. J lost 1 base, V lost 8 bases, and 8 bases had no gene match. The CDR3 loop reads CASRDRGRRSNQPQHF. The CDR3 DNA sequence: TGCGCCAGCCGGGACAGGGGCCGCCGGAGCAATCAGCCCCAGCATTTT.

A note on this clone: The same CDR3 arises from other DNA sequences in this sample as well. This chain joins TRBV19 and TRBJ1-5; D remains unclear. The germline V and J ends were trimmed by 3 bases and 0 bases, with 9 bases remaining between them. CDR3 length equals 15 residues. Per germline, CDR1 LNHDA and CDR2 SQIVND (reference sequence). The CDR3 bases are TGTGCCAGTAGTATTGGCGGAGGTAGCAATCAGCCCCAGCATTTT. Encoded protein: CASSIGGGSNQPQHF.

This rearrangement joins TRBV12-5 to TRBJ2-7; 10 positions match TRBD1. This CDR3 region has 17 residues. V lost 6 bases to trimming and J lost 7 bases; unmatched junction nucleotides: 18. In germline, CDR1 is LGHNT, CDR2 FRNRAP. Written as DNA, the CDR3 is TGTGCTAGTGGCATCCGCCTACTACCGGGACAGGGGAAGGAGCAGTACTTC. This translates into CASGIRLLPGQGKEQYF.

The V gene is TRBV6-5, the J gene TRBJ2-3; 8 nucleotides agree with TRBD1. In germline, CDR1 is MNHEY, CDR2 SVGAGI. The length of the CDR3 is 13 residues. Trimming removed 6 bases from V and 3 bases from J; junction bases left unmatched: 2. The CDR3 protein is CASRDRVTDTQYF. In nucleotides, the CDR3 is TGTGCCAGCAGGGACAGGGTTACAGATACGCAGTATTTT.

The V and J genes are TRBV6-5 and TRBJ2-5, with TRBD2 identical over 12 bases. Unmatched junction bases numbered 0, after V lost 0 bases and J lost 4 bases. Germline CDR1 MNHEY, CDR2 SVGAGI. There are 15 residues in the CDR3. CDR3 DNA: TGTGCCAGCAGTTACTCGACTAGCGGGGGAGAGACCCAGTACTTC. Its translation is CASSYSTSGGETQYF.

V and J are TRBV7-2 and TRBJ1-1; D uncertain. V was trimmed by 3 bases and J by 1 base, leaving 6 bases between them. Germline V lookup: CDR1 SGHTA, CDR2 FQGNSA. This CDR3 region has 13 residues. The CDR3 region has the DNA TGTGCCAGCAGCTTGAGAGCGAACACTGAAGCTTTCTTT. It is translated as CASSLRANTEAFF.

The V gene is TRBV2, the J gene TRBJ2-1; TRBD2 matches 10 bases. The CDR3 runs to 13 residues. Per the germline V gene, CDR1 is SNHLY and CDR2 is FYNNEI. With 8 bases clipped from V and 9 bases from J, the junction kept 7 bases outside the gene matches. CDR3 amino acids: CASQGLAWGEQFF. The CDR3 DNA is TGTGCCAGCCAGGGACTAGCGTGGGGTGAGCAGTTCTTC.

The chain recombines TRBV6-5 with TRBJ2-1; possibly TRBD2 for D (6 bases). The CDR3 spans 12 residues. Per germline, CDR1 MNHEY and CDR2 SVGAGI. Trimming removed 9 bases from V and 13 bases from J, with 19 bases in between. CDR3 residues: CASQSRDWEQFF. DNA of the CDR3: TGTGCCAGTCAAAGTAGGGACTGGGAACAGTTCTTC.

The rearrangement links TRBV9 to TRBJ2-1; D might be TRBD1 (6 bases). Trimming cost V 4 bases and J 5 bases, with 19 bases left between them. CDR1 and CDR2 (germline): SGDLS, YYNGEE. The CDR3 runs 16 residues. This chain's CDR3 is CASSPRGGRIDNEQFF. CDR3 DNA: TGTGCCAGCAGCCCCCGAGGGGGACGGATAGACAATGAGCAGTTCTTC.

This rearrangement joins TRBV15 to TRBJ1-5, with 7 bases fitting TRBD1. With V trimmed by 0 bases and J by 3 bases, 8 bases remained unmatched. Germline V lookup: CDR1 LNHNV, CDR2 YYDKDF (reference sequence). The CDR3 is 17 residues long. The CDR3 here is CATSRDLNRGVNQPQHF. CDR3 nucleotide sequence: TGTGCCACCAGCAGAGATCTTAACAGGGGAGTCAATCAGCCCCAGCATTTT.

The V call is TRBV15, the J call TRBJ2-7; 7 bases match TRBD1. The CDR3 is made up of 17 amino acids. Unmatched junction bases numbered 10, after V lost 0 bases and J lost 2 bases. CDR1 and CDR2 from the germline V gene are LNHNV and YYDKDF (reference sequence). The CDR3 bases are TGTGCCACCAGCAGAGATTGGGGACAGCGAATTCCCTACGAGCAGTACTTC. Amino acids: CATSRDWGQRIPYEQYF.

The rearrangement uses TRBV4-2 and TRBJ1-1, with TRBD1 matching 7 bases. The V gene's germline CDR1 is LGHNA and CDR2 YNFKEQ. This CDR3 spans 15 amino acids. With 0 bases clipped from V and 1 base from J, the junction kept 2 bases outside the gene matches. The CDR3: CASSQDRTGNTEAFF. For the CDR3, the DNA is TGTGCCAGCAGCCAAGATCGGACAGGGAACACTGAAGCTTTCTTT.

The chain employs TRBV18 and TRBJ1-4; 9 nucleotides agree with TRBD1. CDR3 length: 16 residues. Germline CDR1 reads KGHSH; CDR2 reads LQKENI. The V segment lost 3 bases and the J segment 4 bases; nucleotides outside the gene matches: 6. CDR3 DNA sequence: TGTGCCAGCTCACCGCTCGGGACAGGGATTAATGAAAAACTGTTTTTT. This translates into CASSPLGTGINEKLFF.

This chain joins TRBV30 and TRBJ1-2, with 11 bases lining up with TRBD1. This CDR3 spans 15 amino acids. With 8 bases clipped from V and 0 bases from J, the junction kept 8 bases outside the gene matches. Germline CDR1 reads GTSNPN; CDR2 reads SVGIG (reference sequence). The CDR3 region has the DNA TGTGCCGGGGCCGGACAGGGGGCGTCTAACTATGGCTACACCTTC. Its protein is CAGAGQGASNYGYTF.

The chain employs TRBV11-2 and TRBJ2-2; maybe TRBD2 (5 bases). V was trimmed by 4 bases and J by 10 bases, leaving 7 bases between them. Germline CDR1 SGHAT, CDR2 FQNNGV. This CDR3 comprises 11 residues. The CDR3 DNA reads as TGTGCCAGCAGCTGGGGAGAGGAGCTGTTTTTT. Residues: CASSWGEELFF.

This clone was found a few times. The CDR3 region is CAISEVSGGEFEQFF. The CDR3, as DNA: TGTGCCATCAGTGAGGTTAGCGGGGGGGAGTTCGAGCAGTTCTTC. J is TRBJ2-1 and V is TRBV10-3; 11 bases fit TRBD2. The CDR3 has 15 residues. Trimming removed 2 bases from V and 10 bases from J; junction bases left unmatched: 7. Looked up from germline, CDR1 is ENHRY and CDR2 is SYGVKD.

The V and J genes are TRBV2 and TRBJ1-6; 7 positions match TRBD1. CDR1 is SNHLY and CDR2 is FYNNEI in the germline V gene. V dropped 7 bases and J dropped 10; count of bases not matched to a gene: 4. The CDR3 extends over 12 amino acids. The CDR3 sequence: CASNRGASPLHF. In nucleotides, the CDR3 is TGTGCCAGCAACAGGGGAGCCTCACCCCTCCACTTT.

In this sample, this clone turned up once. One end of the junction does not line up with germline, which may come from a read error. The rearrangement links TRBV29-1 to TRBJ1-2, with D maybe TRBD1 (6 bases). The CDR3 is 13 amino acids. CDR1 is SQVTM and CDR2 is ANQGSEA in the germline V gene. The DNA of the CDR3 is TGCAGTGTTGGGCTAAACACAGGGAATGGCTACACCTTC. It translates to CSVGLNTGNGYTF.

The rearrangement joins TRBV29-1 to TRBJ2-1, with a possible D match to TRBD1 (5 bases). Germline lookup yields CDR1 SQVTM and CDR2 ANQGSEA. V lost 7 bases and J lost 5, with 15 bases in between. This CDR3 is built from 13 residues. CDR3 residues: CSGRRTSNNEQFF. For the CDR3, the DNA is TGCAGCGGCCGCAGGACATCTAACAATGAGCAGTTCTTC.

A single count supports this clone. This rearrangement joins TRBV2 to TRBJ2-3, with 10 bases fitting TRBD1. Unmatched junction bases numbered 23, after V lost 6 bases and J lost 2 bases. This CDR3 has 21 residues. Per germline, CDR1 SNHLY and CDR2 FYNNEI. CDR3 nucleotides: TGTGCCAGCAGGAGCGGGTTTTGGGACAGGGGTTTTAGTGGACTCACAGATACGCAGTATTTT. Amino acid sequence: CASRSGFWDRGFSGLTDTQYF.

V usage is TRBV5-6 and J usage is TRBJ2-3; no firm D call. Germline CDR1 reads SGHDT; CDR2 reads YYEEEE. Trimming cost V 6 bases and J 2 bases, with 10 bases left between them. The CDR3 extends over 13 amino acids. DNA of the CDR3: TGTGCCAGCAACCAACTCCACACAGATACGCAGTATTTT. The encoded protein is CASNQLHTDTQYF.

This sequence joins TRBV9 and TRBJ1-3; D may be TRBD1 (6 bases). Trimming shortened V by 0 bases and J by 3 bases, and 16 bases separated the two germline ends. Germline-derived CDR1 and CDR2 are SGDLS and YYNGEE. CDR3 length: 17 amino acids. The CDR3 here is CASSVASQGLSGNTIYF. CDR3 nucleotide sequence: TGTGCCAGCAGCGTAGCTTCCCAGGGGTTGAGTGGAAACACCATATATTTT.

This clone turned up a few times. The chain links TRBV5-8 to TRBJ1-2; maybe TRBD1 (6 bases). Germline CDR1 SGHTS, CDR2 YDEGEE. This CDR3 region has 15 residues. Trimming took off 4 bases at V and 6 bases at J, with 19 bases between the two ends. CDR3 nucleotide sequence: TGTGCCAGCAGCCCCGGGACACGCTCCGGGCATGGCTACACCTTC. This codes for CASSPGTRSGHGYTF.

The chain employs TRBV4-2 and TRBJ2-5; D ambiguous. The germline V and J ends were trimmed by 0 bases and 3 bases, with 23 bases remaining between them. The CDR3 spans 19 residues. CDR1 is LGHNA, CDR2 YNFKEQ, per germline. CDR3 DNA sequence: TGTGCCAGCAGCCAAGATCCAGGTGGGCTCCAGGCAAGAGAAGAGACCCAGTACTTC. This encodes CASSQDPGGLQAREETQYF.

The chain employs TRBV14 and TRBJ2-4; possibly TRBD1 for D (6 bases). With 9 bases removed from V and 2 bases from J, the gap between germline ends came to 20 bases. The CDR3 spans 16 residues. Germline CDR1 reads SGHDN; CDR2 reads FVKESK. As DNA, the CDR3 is TGTGCCAGATATCACAGGGATTCCCCTACCAAAAACATTCAGTACTTC. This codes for CARYHRDSPTKNIQYF. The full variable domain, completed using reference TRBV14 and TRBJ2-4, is EAGVTQFPSHSVIEKGQTVTLRCDPISGHDNLYWYRRVMGKEIKFLLHFVKESKQDESGMPNNRFLAERTGGTYSTLKVQPAELEDSGVYFCARYHRDSPTKNIQYFGAGTRLSVL.